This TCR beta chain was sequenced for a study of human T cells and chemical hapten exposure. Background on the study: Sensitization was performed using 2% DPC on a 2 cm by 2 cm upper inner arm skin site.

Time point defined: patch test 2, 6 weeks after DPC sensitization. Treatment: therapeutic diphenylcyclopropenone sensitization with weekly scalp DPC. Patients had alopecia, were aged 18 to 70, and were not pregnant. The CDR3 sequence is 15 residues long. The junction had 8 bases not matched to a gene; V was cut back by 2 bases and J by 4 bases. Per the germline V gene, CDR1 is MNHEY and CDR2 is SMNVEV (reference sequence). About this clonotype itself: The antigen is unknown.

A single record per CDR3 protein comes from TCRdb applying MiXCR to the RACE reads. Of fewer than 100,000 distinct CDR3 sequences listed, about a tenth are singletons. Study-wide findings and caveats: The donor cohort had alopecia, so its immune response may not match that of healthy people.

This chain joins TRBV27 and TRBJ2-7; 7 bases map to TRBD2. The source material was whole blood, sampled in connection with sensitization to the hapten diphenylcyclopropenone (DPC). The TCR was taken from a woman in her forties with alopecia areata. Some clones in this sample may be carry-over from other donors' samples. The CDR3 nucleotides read TGTGCCAGCAGTTTAAGGCGTACTAGCGCTTACGAGCAGTACTTC. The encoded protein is CASSLRRTSAYEQYF.